This is a list of T cell receptor beta chains from one sample in a study of CD8+CD57+ T cells in acquired aplastic anemia. Using its own MiXCR run on the reads, TCRdb lists one record per CDR3 protein. Of approximately 120,000 distinct CDR3 sequences in the sample, about 40% were seen once. The sequenced material came from sorted CD4+, CD8+, or CD8+CD57+ T cells (not recorded which) from PBMCs. The source of these receptors is a human donor with aplastic anemia. CDR3s include the opening cysteine and the closing phenylalanine or tryptophan. Fields, in order: V gene, J gene, clone size, CDR3 protein. Only some rows state a clone size, as once, few, many or a class for expanded clones.

V: TRBV7-9
J: TRBJ1-6
size: -
CDR3: CASSPNPGGGSPLHF

V: TRBV19
J: TRBJ1-4
size: many
CDR3: CASSITGLNEKLFF

V: TRBV12-3/TRBV12-4
J: TRBJ2-1
size: -
CDR3: CASSLGLARNEQFF

V: TRBV4-2
J: TRBJ2-3
size: many
CDR3: CASSQERGTDTQYF

V: TRBV3-1
J: TRBJ2-5
size: many
CDR3: CASSQASGGAGETQYF

V: TRBV10-2
J: TRBJ2-3
size: -
CDR3: CASTRADTQCF

V: TRBV7-8
J: TRBJ1-1
size: many
CDR3: CASSLTHTGGTEAFF

V: TRBV5-8
J: TRBJ2-5
size: many
CDR3: CASSPDRGRETQYF

V: TRBV19
J: TRBJ1-3
size: once
CDR3: CASSLGSHGNTIYF

V: TRBV2
J: TRBJ2-5
size: many
CDR3: CASSQGIRETQYF

V: TRBV3-1
J: TRBJ2-7
size: -
CDR3: CASSLVPFTGKAYEQYF

V: TRBV24-1
J: TRBJ2-3
size: -
CDR3: CATNQQGSDTQYF

V: TRBV10-3
J: TRBJ1-3
size: many
CDR3: CAISESQGVTGNTIYF

V: TRBV2
J: TRBJ1-1
size: -
CDR3: CASIKGGGAEAFF

V: TRBV5-4
J: TRBJ2-3
size: many
CDR3: CASSFGLAGGGDTQYF

V: TRBV2
J: TRBJ1-1
size: few
CDR3: CASSVGGWVTEAFF

V: TRBV10-1
J: TRBJ1-2
size: once
CDR3: CASSGDAGYTF

V: TRBV6-2/TRBV6-3
J: TRBJ2-3
size: -
CDR3: CASSYPFYRDGTDTQYF

V: TRBV24-1
J: TRBJ1-2
size: -
CDR3: CATGTGIGYTF

V: TRBV20-1
J: TRBJ2-1
size: -
CDR3: CSASSRSFGAGEQFF

V: TRBV5-1
J: TRBJ2-7
size: -
CDR3: CASSLWTGGASSYEQYF

V: TRBV6-1
J: TRBJ2-7
size: many
CDR3: CASSKTGLGLLEQYF

V: TRBV5-1
J: TRBJ2-7
size: -
CDR3: CASSHLKGVSDELGYEQYF

V: TRBV6-1
J: TRBJ1-5
size: many
CDR3: CASSEQSGGQSNQPQHF

V: TRBV12-3/TRBV12-4
J: TRBJ2-7
size: -
CDR3: CASSFTPAGGRQYF

V: TRBV7-8
J: TRBJ1-6
size: few
CDR3: CASGLSYNSPLHF

V: TRBV12-3/TRBV12-4
J: TRBJ1-2
size: many
CDR3: CASSLGQTNGYTF

V: TRBV5-1
J: TRBJ2-7
size: -
CDR3: CASSPGAGVNDEQYF

V: TRBV20-1
J: TRBJ2-5
size: many
CDR3: CSANPRSGTLETQYF

V: TRBV2
J: TRBJ2-3
size: -
CDR3: CASSRGPTSTDTQYF

V: TRBV19
J: TRBJ2-7
size: -
CDR3: CASSMGYEQYF

V: TRBV3-1
J: TRBJ2-7
size: many
CDR3: CASSPTAAGSYEQYF

V: TRBV5-1
J: TRBJ1-2
size: -
CDR3: CASSFGTGGVYGYTF

V: TRBV11-2
J: TRBJ2-1
size: few
CDR3: CASRPRGDKSSYNEQFF

V: TRBV2
J: TRBJ2-7
size: many
CDR3: CASSSGTGDHEQYF

V: TRBV10-1
J: TRBJ2-5
size: once
CDR3: CASSDEAAGAYETQYF

V: TRBV5-1
J: TRBJ2-1
size: many
CDR3: CASSRTGTSDYNEQFF

V: TRBV29-1
J: TRBJ2-1
size: -
CDR3: CSVELGGGLGNEQFF

V: TRBV15
J: TRBJ1-5
size: few
CDR3: CATSRSLRTGGYQPQHF

V: TRBV5-6
J: TRBJ2-5
size: -
CDR3: CASSYRGGRQETQYF